This TCR beta chain originates from a study of identical twins. J was trimmed by 3 bases and V by 5 bases; bases with no gene match: 9. The germline gives CDR1 MNHNS, CDR2 SASEGT. CDR3 size: 16 residues. TCRdb redid the calling of the 5' RACE reads with MiXCR, one entry per CDR3 protein. The sample has fewer than 500,000 distinct CDR3 sequences; roughly an eighth are singletons. This clonotype was recorded a few times. These data were likewise used in another study, on yellow fever vaccine responses in identical twins.

V usage is TRBV6-1 and J usage is TRBJ2-2; 7 bases align to TRBD1. This clonotype was obtained from a woman aged 18-29 years in good health. Sequencing was carried out using CD4+ T cells sorted from blood. In DNA, the CDR3 is TGTGCCAGCAGTAAAGACGGGACAGCCTACACCGGGGAGCTGTTTTTT. Translated, it gives CASSKDGTAYTGELFF.